The 21 T cell receptor beta chains listed next were all sequenced from one sample in a study of blood T cell repertoires in COVID-19. Produced via immunoSEQ multiplex PCR; TCRdb's table is partial and in-frame only. The sample lists roughly 130,000 clones, under 85% occurring once. The sample consisted of peripheral blood. These receptors were obtained from a woman aged 60-70 years with acute or convalescent COVID-19.

The chain recombines TRBV5-4 with TRBJ1-2, with D tentatively TRBD1 (5 bases). Trimming removed 3 bases from V and 6 bases from J, with 18 bases in between. Per germline, CDR1 SGHNT and CDR2 YYREEE (reference sequence). The CDR3 has 15 residues. This chain's CDR3 is CASSSPGTPAHGYTF. CDR3 coding DNA: TGTGCCAGCAGCTCGCCCGGGACTCCTGCCCATGGCTACACCTTC.

This rearrangement joins TRBV15 to TRBJ1-2; D remains ambiguous. This CDR3 spans 16 amino acids. Germline assignment: CDR1 LNHNV and CDR2 YYDKDF (reference sequence). The V gene lost 1 base and the J gene lost 4 bases, with 16 bases spanning the gap. The CDR3 bases are TGTGCCACCAGCAGAGTCGTCGGAGAGGTTGGCTATGGCTACACCTTC. Protein product: CATSRVVGEVGYGYTF.

This chain uses TRBV7-6 with TRBJ1-3; no reliable D call. Germline V gives CDR1 SGHVS, CDR2 FNYEAQ. This CDR3 region has 15 residues. Trimming pared 5 bases from V and 1 base from J, leaving 12 bases between. The CDR3 DNA sequence: TGTGCCAGCAGCCCCAGGCCGCTTTCTGGAAACACCATATATTTT. Protein sequence: CASSPRPLSGNTIYF.

This clone was observed a single time. The chain combines TRBV7-8 with TRBJ1-6; tentative D call: TRBD1 (6 bases). Between the trimmed V and J ends, which lost 7 bases and 6 bases, there was a span of 22 bases. The length of the CDR3 is 17 residues. The germline V gene has CDR1 SGHVS and CDR2 FQNEAQ. CDR3 sequence: CASTQSVRGRGNSPLHF. DNA of the CDR3: TGTGCCAGCACCCAGTCCGTTCGGGGCAGGGGTAATTCACCCCTCCACTTT.

The CDR3 here is CATSDPRDSTDTQYF. CDR3 DNA sequence: TGTGCCACCAGTGATCCCCGGGACTCCACAGATACGCAGTATTTT. The rearrangement links TRBV24-1 to TRBJ2-3, with a tentative D call TRBD2 (6 bases). Trimming shortened V by 3 bases and J by 2 bases, and 11 bases separated the two germline ends. This CDR3 has 15 amino acids. Per germline, CDR1 KGHDR and CDR2 SFDVKD.

This rearrangement joins TRBV6-1 to TRBJ2-5; D possibly corresponds to TRBD2 (7 bases). Deletions cut 7 bases from V and 4 bases from J, with 19 bases between. Looked up from germline, CDR1 is MNHNS and CDR2 is SASEGT. CDR3 size: 15 residues. For the CDR3, the DNA is TGTGCCAGCACCCCCGTGGGGGGGGCGGGAGAGACCCAGTACTTC. Its translation is CASTPVGGAGETQYF.

This clone was observed once. The chain carries TRBV28 and TRBJ1-2; TRBD1 agrees at 8 bases. This CDR3 is built from 14 residues. Unmatched junction bases numbered 3, after V lost 3 bases and J lost 3 bases. The germline V gene encodes CDR1 MDHEN and CDR2 SYDVKM. In DNA, the CDR3 is TGTGCCAGCAGTTTTGGGGACAGGTACTATGGCTACACCTTC. Protein sequence: CASSFGDRYYGYTF.

About this clone: The junction and the germline gene differ at one end; a read error may be behind it. This CDR3 is also generated by other DNA sequences in the sample. The chain employs TRBV3-1 (or the pseudogene TRBV3-2) and TRBJ2-5; perhaps TRBD2 as D (7 bases). The CDR3 runs 14 residues. Germline CDR1 is LGHDT and CDR2 is YNNKEL (reference sequence). CDR3 nucleotides: TGCGCCAGCAGCTCCACGCGGGGGCTAGAGACCCAGTACTTC. Amino acids: CASSSTRGLETQYF.

The chain couples TRBV29-1 to TRBJ1-2, with D possibly TRBD1 on 5 matching bases. Germline-derived CDR1 and CDR2 are SQVTM and ANQGSEA. The V and J ends lost 4 bases and 4 bases respectively, with 13 bases between them. CDR3 length: 13 residues. The CDR3 here is CSVAGRDSYGYTF. CDR3 in DNA: TGCAGCGTTGCGGGCAGGGATAGCTATGGCTACACCTTC.

The chain joins TRBV6-5 to TRBJ2-7, with TRBD1 identical over 9 bases. This CDR3 has 15 residues. The germline V gene has CDR1 MNHEY and CDR2 SVGAGI. The J segment lost 0 bases and the V segment lost 6 bases, leaving 6 bases of the junction unmatched. The CDR3 region has the DNA TGTGCCAGCAGACTCGGGACAGGGAGCTCCTACGAGCAGTACTTC. Translated, it gives CASRLGTGSSYEQYF.

J is TRBJ1-3 and V is TRBV18, with 7 bases lining up with TRBD1. Germline CDR1 is KGHSH and CDR2 is LQKENI. The CDR3 runs 17 residues. Unmatched junction bases numbered 9, after V lost 4 bases and J lost 0 bases. The CDR3 DNA reads TGTGCCAGCTCACTAAGGGACAGCGGATACTCTGGAAACACCATATATTTT. Residues: CASSLRDSGYSGNTIYF.

This clone has just one count. The genes are TRBV19 and TRBJ1-3, with TRBD1 matching over 7 bases. This CDR3 is 14 amino acids long. Germline CDR1 is LNHDA and CDR2 is SQIVND (reference sequence). V lost 5 bases to trimming and J lost 4 bases; unmatched junction nucleotides: 5. The CDR3 DNA is TGTGCCAGTAGTTCCGGGACAGAAGGAAACACCATATATTTT. Its protein product is CASSSGTEGNTIYF. The whole variable domain, filled in from reference TRBV19 and TRBJ1-3, reads DGGITQSPKYLFRKEGQNVTLSCEQNLNHDAMYWYRQDPGQGLRLIYYSQIVNDFQKGDIAEGYSVSREKKESFPLTVTSAQKNPTAFYLCASSSGTEGNTIYFGEGSWLTVV.

The V and J genes are TRBV2 and TRBJ1-2; possibly TRBD1 for D (6 bases). CDR1 is SNHLY, CDR2 FYNNEI, per germline. The CDR3 contains 14 residues. Deletions cut 10 bases from V and 5 bases from J, with 20 bases between. The CDR3 nucleotides are TGTGCCACCACCGGGACAACCCAAATTTATGGCTACACCTTC. It translates to CATTGTTQIYGYTF.

The rearrangement uses TRBV13 and TRBJ1-3; D is uncertain. The CDR3 is 12 residues long. Trimming took off 8 bases at V and 4 bases at J, with 9 bases between the two ends. The germline gives CDR1 PRHDT, CDR2 FYEKMQ (reference sequence). The CDR3 sequence is CASEEAGNTIYF. CDR3 nucleotide sequence: TGTGCCAGCGAGGAGGCAGGAAACACCATATATTTT.

This sequence joins TRBV30 and TRBJ1-2; tentatively, D is TRBD1 (5 bases). V was pared by 3 bases and J by 10 bases, with 12 bases between. Germline V CDR1 and CDR2: GTSNPN, SVGIG (reference sequence). The CDR3 is made up of 11 amino acids. The CDR3 is CAWRSSRVYTF. CDR3 bases: TGTGCCTGGAGGTCCTCCAGGGTCTACACCTTC. Based on the CDR3 plus reference TRBV30 and TRBJ1-2, the full variable domain is SQTIHQWPATLVQPVGSPLSLECTVEGTSNPNLYWYRQAAGRGLQLLFYSVGIGQISSEVPQNLSASRPQDRQFILSSKKLLLSDSGFYLCAWRSSRVYTFGSGTRLTVV.

This clone was observed a few times. V usage is TRBV5-1 and J usage is TRBJ1-2; a possible D gene is TRBD1 (6 bases). This CDR3 has 15 amino acids. V was cut by 0 bases and J by 4 bases, with 13 bases left in between. From germline, CDR1 is SGHRS and CDR2 YFSETQ. The CDR3 DNA reads TGCGCCAGCAGCTTGGCCCGGGGGGCCAGCTATGGCTACACCTTC. Translating gives CASSLARGASYGYTF.

Here the CDR3 reads CSASRRSSGANVLTF. CDR3 coding DNA: TGCAGTGCTAGTAGGCGGAGCTCTGGGGCCAACGTCCTGACTTTC. The chain joins TRBV20-1 to TRBJ2-6; D is unresolved. This CDR3 has 15 residues. From germline, CDR1 is DFQATT and CDR2 SNEGSKA (reference sequence). Trimming removed 3 bases from V and 0 bases from J, with 9 bases in between.

This chain uses TRBV5-4 with TRBJ2-4, with D hard to call. The germline V gene encodes CDR1 SGHNT and CDR2 YYREEE (reference sequence). Trimming left V 2 bases short and J 7 bases short, with 7 bases between. The length of the CDR3 is 12 residues. The CDR3 is CASSFGENIQYF. CDR3 DNA sequence: TGTGCCAGCAGCTTTGGTGAGAACATTCAGTACTTC.

The chain employs TRBV3-1 (or the pseudogene TRBV3-2) and TRBJ2-2; D is uncertain. CDR1 LGHDT and CDR2 YNNKEL come from the germline V gene (reference sequence). This CDR3 is 14 amino acids long. Trimming removed 2 bases at V and 2 bases at J, with 6 bases between. The CDR3 DNA follows: TGTGCCAGCAGCCAATCCGTAAACACCGGGGAGCTGTTTTTT. Its translation is CASSQSVNTGELFF.

The chain carries TRBV6-6 and TRBJ1-5; weak D call: TRBD1 (5 bases). CDR1 MNHNY and CDR2 SVGAGI come from the germline V gene (reference sequence). The CDR3 covers 15 residues. The ends were cut back, 0 bases at V and 3 bases at J, with 9 bases in the middle. In DNA form, the CDR3 reads TGTGCCAGCAGTTACTCGGGGGGGAACAATCAGCCCCAGCATTTT. This gives the protein CASSYSGGNNQPQHF.

The chain is built from TRBV6-4 and TRBJ1-1; no definite D call. The V gene's germline CDR1 is MRHNA and CDR2 SNTAGT. The ends were cut back, 7 bases at V and 3 bases at J, with 15 bases in the middle. The CDR3 sequence is 14 residues long. The DNA of the CDR3 is TGTGCCAGCAAGATTTCTGACGGGGACACTGAAGCTTTCTTT. It encodes CASKISDGDTEAFF.